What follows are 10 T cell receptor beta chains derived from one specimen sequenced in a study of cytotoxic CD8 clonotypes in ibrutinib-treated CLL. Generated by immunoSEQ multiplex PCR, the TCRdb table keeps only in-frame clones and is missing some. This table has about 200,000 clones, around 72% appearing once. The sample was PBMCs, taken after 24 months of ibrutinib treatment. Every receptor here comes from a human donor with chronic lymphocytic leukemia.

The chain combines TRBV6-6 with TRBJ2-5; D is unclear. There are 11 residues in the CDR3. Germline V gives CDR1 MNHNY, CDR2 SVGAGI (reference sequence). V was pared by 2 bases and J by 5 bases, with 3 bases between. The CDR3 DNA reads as TGTGCCAGCAGTTACCTGGAGACCCAGTACTTC. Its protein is CASSYLETQYF.

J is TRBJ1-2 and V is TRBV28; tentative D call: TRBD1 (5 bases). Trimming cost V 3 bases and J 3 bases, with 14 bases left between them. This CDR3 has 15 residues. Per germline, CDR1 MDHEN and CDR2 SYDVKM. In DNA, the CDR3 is TGTGCCAGCAGTTTGTCGGGAGGGGATTACTATGGCTACACCTTC. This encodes CASSLSGGDYYGYTF.

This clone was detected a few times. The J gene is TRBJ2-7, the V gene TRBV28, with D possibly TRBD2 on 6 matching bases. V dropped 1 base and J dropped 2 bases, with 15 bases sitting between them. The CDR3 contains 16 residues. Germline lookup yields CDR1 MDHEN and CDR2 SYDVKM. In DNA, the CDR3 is TGTGCCAGCAGTTTATTGGCGTCTAGCGAAGCCTACGAGCAGTACTTC. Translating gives CASSLLASSEAYEQYF.

CDR3: CASSESNGAGLYGYTF. CDR3 coding DNA: TGCGCCAGCAGTGAGTCGAACGGGGCAGGGCTCTATGGCTACACCTTC. The genes are TRBV10-2 and TRBJ1-2, with a weak D call TRBD1 (5 bases). Germline V gene lookup returns CDR1 WSHSY and CDR2 SAAADI. The germline V and J ends were trimmed by 0 bases and 4 bases, with 15 bases remaining between them. CDR3 size: 16 residues.

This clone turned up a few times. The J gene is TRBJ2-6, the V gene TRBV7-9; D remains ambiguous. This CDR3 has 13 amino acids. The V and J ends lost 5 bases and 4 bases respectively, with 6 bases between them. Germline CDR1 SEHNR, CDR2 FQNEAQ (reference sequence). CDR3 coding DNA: TGTGCCAGCAGCCAAGTAGGGGCCAACGTCCTGACTTTC. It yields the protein CASSQVGANVLTF.

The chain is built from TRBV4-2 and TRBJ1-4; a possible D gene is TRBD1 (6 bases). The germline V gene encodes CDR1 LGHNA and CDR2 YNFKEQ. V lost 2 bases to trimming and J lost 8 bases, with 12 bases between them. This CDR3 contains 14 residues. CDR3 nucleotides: TGTGCCAGCAGCCAATTTCGAGGGGGGGAAAAACTGTTTTTT. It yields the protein CASSQFRGGEKLFF.

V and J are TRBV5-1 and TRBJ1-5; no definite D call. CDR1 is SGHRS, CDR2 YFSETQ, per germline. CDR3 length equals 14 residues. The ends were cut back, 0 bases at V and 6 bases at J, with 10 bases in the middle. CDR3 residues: CASSLAGDRQPQHF. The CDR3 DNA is TGCGCCAGCAGCTTGGCGGGAGATCGTCAGCCCCAGCATTTT. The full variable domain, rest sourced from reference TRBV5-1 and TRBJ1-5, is KAGVTQTPRYLIKTRGQQVTLSCSPISGHRSVSWYQQTPGQGLQFLFEYFSETQRNKGNFPGRFSGRQFSNSRSEMNVSTLELGDSALYLCASSLAGDRQPQHFGDGTRLSIL.

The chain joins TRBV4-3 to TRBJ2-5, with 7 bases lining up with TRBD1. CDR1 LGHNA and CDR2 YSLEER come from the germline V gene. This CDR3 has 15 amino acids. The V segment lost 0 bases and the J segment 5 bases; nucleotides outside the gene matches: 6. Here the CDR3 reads CASSQDATGYETQYF. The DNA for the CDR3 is TGCGCCAGCAGCCAAGATGCGACAGGGTACGAGACCCAGTACTTC.

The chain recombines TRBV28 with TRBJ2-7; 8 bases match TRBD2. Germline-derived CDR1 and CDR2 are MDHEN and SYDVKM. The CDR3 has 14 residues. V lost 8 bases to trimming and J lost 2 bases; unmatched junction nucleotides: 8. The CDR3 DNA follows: TGTGCCAGCTCACCCCCCGGGGGGGCCTACGAGCAGTACTTC. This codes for CASSPPGGAYEQYF.

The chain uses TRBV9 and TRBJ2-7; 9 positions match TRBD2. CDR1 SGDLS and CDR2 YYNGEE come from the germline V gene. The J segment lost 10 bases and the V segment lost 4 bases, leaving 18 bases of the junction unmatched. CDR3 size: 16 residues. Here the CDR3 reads CASSLMSGGTPTNQYF. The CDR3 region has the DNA TGTGCCAGCAGCCTCATGAGCGGGGGGACACCTACGAATCAGTACTTC.